The 20 T cell receptor beta chains below were found in one sample sequenced in a study of T cell repertoires in ileal Crohn's disease. Clones were read by immunoSEQ multiplex PCR, and TCRdb kept only the in-frame ones, dropping some. This table holds some 15,000 clones, 93% found once. Sequencing was performed on ileal tissue. Receptors were obtained from an adult with Crohn's disease.

CDR3 protein: CAWASSGGRAEQFF. The CDR3 nucleotides read TGTGCCTGGGCCTCTAGCGGGGGTCGGGCTGAGCAGTTCTTC. The V gene is TRBV30, the J gene TRBJ2-1; 10 bases match TRBD2. V lost 5 bases and J lost 9; bases outside the gene matches: 10. Germline V gene lookup returns CDR1 GTSNPN and CDR2 SVGIG (reference sequence). The CDR3 length is 14 residues. The full variable domain, its missing parts supplied by reference TRBV30 and TRBJ2-1, is SQTIHQWPATLVQPVGSPLSLECTVEGTSNPNLYWYRQAAGRGLQLLFYSVGIGQISSEVPQNLSASRPQDRQFILSSKKLLLSDSGFYLCAWASSGGRAEQFFGPGTRLTVL.

This chain's CDR3 is CASSEPEANLNTEAFF. The CDR3 nucleotides are TGTGCCAGCAGTGAACCAGAGGCGAACTTGAACACTGAAGCTTTCTTT. This chain uses TRBV2 with TRBJ1-1; no clear D gene. Germline loops: CDR1 SNHLY, CDR2 FYNNEI. The ends were cut back, 2 bases at V and 0 bases at J, with 13 bases in the middle. The CDR3 covers 16 residues.

The chain uses TRBV5-1 and TRBJ2-5, with 8 bases that match TRBD2. V lost 4 bases to trimming and J lost 5 bases; unmatched junction nucleotides: 10. Germline CDR1 reads SGHRS; CDR2 reads YFSETQ. The length of the CDR3 is 15 residues. This CDR3 reads CASSPGTRSWETQYF. In nucleotides, the CDR3 is TGCGCCAGCAGCCCAGGGACTAGATCTTGGGAGACCCAGTACTTC.

V gene TRBV7-3 combines with J gene TRBJ1-5; D uncertain. The CDR3 runs to 14 residues. From germline, CDR1 is SGHTA and CDR2 FQGTGA. V lost 1 base and J 6 bases, leaving 10 bases between the germline ends. The DNA of the CDR3 is TGTGCCAGCAGCTTAATTGGTAGTAGTCAGCCCCAGCATTTT. Protein sequence: CASSLIGSSQPQHF.

The chain joins TRBV10-3 to TRBJ1-6; 7 bases line up with TRBD1. V shed 0 bases and J 10 bases; nucleotides not matched to a gene: 12. The CDR3 loop spans 17 amino acids. The germline V gene has CDR1 ENHRY and CDR2 SYGVKD. The CDR3: CAISESRATGTFSPLHF. CDR3 bases: TGTGCCATCAGTGAGTCCAGGGCGACAGGGACGTTCTCACCCCTCCACTTT.

V and J are TRBV6-1 and TRBJ2-3; 9 nucleotides align to TRBD2. V trimming: 2 bases; J trimming: 2 bases; junction bases outside the gene matches: 5. The germline V gene encodes CDR1 MNHNS and CDR2 SASEGT. This CDR3 has 16 amino acids. CDR3 sequence reads: CASSELAGAFTDTQYF. The CDR3 coding sequence is TGTGCCAGCAGTGAATTAGCGGGGGCCTTCACAGATACGCAGTATTTT.

The V and J genes are TRBV9 and TRBJ2-7, with 9 bases that match TRBD2. The ends lost 4 bases at V and 2 bases at J; junction bases unmatched: 7. This CDR3 is 15 amino acids long. The germline V gene has CDR1 SGDLS and CDR2 YYNGEE. CDR3 amino acids: CASSPGSGGPYEQYF. The CDR3 nucleotides are TGTGCCAGCAGCCCCGGGAGCGGGGGGCCCTACGAGCAGTACTTC.

The rearrangement links TRBV10-2 to TRBJ2-3; 8 bases agree with TRBD1. V was pared by 6 bases and J by 5 bases, with 10 bases of the junction left unmatched. CDR3 size: 15 residues. Germline CDR1 is WSHSY and CDR2 is SAAADI. The CDR3 region is CASRSRGTGVDTQYF. CDR3 in DNA: TGCGCCAGCAGGAGTCGAGGGACAGGAGTAGATACGCAGTATTTT.

The chain is built from TRBV5-6 and TRBJ1-4; TRBD1 might be the D (5 bases). Trimming pared 2 bases from V and 8 bases from J, leaving 13 bases between. Germline assignment: CDR1 SGHDT and CDR2 YYEEEE. The CDR3 has 14 residues. The CDR3 reads CASSFRARGEKLFF. The CDR3 DNA sequence: TGTGCCAGCAGCTTCAGGGCACGGGGGGAAAAACTGTTTTTT.

The chain employs TRBV7-2 and TRBJ2-3, with D perhaps matching TRBD2 (6 bases). There are 15 residues in the CDR3. The germline V gene encodes CDR1 SGHTA and CDR2 FQGNSA. The V and J ends lost 2 bases and 1 base respectively, with 10 bases between them. The CDR3 loop reads CASSLRASGTDTQYF. For the CDR3, the DNA is TGTGCCAGCAGCTTAAGGGCTAGCGGCACAGATACGCAGTATTTT.

The CDR3 DNA follows: TGTGGCGCACGGGGGACAGGGGCATGGAACACTGAAGCTTTCTTT. It encodes CGARGTGAWNTEAFF. The J gene is TRBJ1-1, the V gene TRBV9, with TRBD1 matching 10 bases. Per the germline V gene, CDR1 is SGDLS and CDR2 is YYNGEE. This CDR3 contains 15 residues. The full variable domain, rest sourced from reference TRBV9 and TRBJ1-1, is DSGVTQTPKHLITATGQRVTLRCSPRSGDLSVYWYQQSLDQGLQFLIQYYNGEERAKGNILERFSAQQFPDLHSELNLSSLELGDSALYFCGARGTGAWNTEAFFGQGTRLTVV.

The J gene is TRBJ1-1, the V gene TRBV5-6; unclear D gene. The length of the CDR3 is 13 residues. V lost 0 bases and J 4 bases, leaving 7 bases between the germline ends. Germline V gene data show CDR1 as SGHDT and CDR2 as YYEEEE. As DNA, the CDR3 is TGTGCCAGCAGCTTGGGCCGGGGCACTGAAGCTTTCTTT. Translating it yields CASSLGRGTEAFF. Complete variable domain (other parts from reference TRBV5-6 and TRBJ1-1): DAGVTQSPTHLIKTRGQQVTLRCSPKSGHDTVSWYQQALGQGPQFIFQYYEEEERQRGNFPDRFSGHQFPNYSSELNVNALLLGDSALYLCASSLGRGTEAFFGQGTRLTVV.

The rearrangement uses TRBV29-1 and TRBJ1-2, with TRBD1 identical over 7 bases. The CDR3 is 12 residues long. Trimming removed 6 bases from V and 6 bases from J; junction bases left unmatched: 7. Germline V gives CDR1 SQVTM, CDR2 ANQGSEA. Written as DNA, the CDR3 is TGCAGCGTCGCCGGGACAGAGGATGGCTACACCTTC. Translated, it gives CSVAGTEDGYTF.

V gene TRBV4-1 combines with J gene TRBJ2-7; 10 bases fit TRBD1. CDR3 length: 17 amino acids. The germline gives CDR1 MGHRA, CDR2 YSYEKL. The V segment lost 2 bases and the J segment 3 bases; nucleotides outside the gene matches: 10. The CDR3: CASSQPLGGTGDYEQYF. The CDR3 DNA reads as TGCGCCAGCAGCCAACCCCTTGGGGGGACAGGGGACTACGAGCAGTACTTC.

This sequence joins TRBV11-2 and TRBJ1-3; TRBD1 aligns across 7 bases. Germline trimming cut 3 bases from V and 3 bases from J; bases unmatched to any gene: 5. CDR3 size: 15 residues. Germline V gene lookup returns CDR1 SGHAT and CDR2 FQNNGV. The CDR3 coding sequence is TGTGCCAGCAGCTTCCAAACAGGGGTTGGAAACACCATATATTTT. Translation gives CASSFQTGVGNTIYF.

V and J are TRBV27 and TRBJ1-6, with D possibly TRBD1 on 6 matching bases. The germline V gene encodes CDR1 MNHEY and CDR2 SMNVEV (reference sequence). This CDR3 comprises 16 residues. Trimming removed 6 bases from V and 1 base from J, with 13 bases in between. CDR3 bases: TGTGCCAGCAGGTCGGACAGACTTTCCTATAATTCACCCCTCCACTTT. Protein product: CASRSDRLSYNSPLHF.

The chain joins TRBV2 to TRBJ2-2; TRBD1 matches 7 bases. Germline V gene lookup returns CDR1 SNHLY and CDR2 FYNNEI. The CDR3 consists of 14 residues. V shed 6 bases, J shed 1 base, and the junction held 2 bases outside the gene matches. The CDR3 reads CASRRTGNTGELFF. The CDR3 DNA follows: TGTGCCAGCAGGCGGACAGGGAACACCGGGGAGCTGTTTTTT.

This chain joins TRBV18 and TRBJ1-1; 7 bases match TRBD1. The CDR3 covers 16 residues. J gave up 2 bases and V 6 bases, and 12 bases lay outside the gene matches. Germline CDR1 reads KGHSH; CDR2 reads LQKENI. The CDR3 reads CASSDPGQLLNTEAFF. The CDR3 DNA reads TGTGCCAGCTCCGACCCGGGACAGCTATTAAACACTGAAGCTTTCTTT.

The rearrangement joins TRBV4-2 to TRBJ2-7, with 7 bases matching TRBD2. The ends lost 3 bases at V and 6 bases at J; junction bases unmatched: 17. Germline lookup yields CDR1 LGHNA and CDR2 YNFKEQ. The length of the CDR3 is 17 residues. CDR3 residues: CASSQRSSGGSVGEQYF. Written as DNA, the CDR3 is TGTGCCAGCAGCCAGAGGTCTTCGGGGGGTTCTGTGGGCGAGCAGTACTTC.

About this clone: Other DNA sequences in the same sample also yield this CDR3. V is TRBV7-9 and J is TRBJ2-7, with 7 positions matching TRBD1. Germline V lookup: CDR1 SEHNR, CDR2 FQNEAQ (reference sequence). Trimming took 6 bases from V and 0 from J; bases not matched to a gene: 11. The CDR3 covers 16 residues. The CDR3 spells CASSPPKGATSYEQYF. The CDR3 nucleotides are TGTGCCAGCAGTCCCCCCAAGGGGGCGACCTCCTACGAGCAGTACTTC.